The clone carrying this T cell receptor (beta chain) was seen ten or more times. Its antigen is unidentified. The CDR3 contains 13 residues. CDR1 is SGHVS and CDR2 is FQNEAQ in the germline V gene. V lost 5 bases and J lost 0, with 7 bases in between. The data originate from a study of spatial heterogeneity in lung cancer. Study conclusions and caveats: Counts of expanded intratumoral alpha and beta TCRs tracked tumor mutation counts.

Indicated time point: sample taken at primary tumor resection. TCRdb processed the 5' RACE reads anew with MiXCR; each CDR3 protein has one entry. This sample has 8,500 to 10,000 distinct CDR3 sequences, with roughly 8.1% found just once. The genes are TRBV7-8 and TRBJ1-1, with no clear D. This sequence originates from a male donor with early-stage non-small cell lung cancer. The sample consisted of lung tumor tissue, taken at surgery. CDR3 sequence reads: CASSQSVNTEAFF. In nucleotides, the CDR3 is TGTGCCAGCAGCCAAAGCGTGAACACTGAAGCTTTCTTT. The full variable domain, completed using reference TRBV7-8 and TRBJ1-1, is GAGVSQSPRYKVAKRGQDVALRCDPISGHVSLFWYQQALGQGPEFLTYFQNEAQLDKSGLPSDRFFAERPEGSVSTLKIQRTQQEDSAVYLCASSQSVNTEAFFGQGTRLTVV.